This TCR beta chain comes out of a study of human T cells and chemical hapten exposure. Study summary: 0.01% DPC was applied to the upper back in patch tests, which were read at 6 days.

Germline V lookup: CDR1 SGHTA, CDR2 FQGNSA. CDR3 length equals 12 residues. The V end lost 5 bases, the J end lost 6 bases, and 11 bases lay between the germline ends. TCRdb ran MiXCR on the RACE reads and lists one entry per CDR3 protein. The top ten hold roughly 3.2% of the sample, which has around 100,000 distinct CDR3 sequences, approximately 9.9% seen once. Time point of the sample: patch test 1, 2 weeks after DPC sensitization. Treatment given: therapeutic diphenylcyclopropenone sensitization with weekly scalp DPC. Unfractionated whole blood served as the source for total RNA extraction. This chain uses TRBV7-2 with TRBJ2-7; D not resolved. The clonotype was recovered from a woman in her thirties or forties with alopecia areata. Some clones in this sample may be carry-over from other donors' samples. The material sequenced was whole blood, taken in connection with sensitization to the hapten diphenylcyclopropenone (DPC). CDR3 sequence: CASSLGLGEQYF. The DNA of the CDR3 is TGTGCCAGCAGCCTAGGGTTAGGCGAGCAGTACTTC.